The sequence of this TCR beta chain was determined in a study of T cells after yellow fever vaccination. Overall study findings and caveats: Re-detected after boosting: most primary clones, around 97% of CD4 and 80% to 90% of CD8. Though weaker, the secondary response peaked faster, on day 5 versus 15.

TCRdb called the 5' RACE reads again in MiXCR, with one record for every CDR3 protein. Of approximately 240,000 distinct CDR3 sequences in the sample, roughly 3.5% were seen once. This clonotype was observed many times. The target antigen is unknown. V shed 1 base and J shed 3 bases, with 15 bases lying between them. CDR1 is SNHLY, CDR2 FYNNEI, per germline. The CDR3 has 16 amino acids. This sequence was found in a young man who received the YFV17D yellow fever vaccine. The material was PBMCs, obtained 15 days after the yellow fever booster vaccination. The chain couples TRBV2 to TRBJ1-1, with a tentative D call TRBD1 (6 bases). The CDR3 reads CASSEGQGPLDTEAFF. CDR3 DNA sequence: TGTGCCAGCAGTGAAGGGCAGGGGCCCTTGGACACTGAAGCTTTCTTT.